The clone carrying this TCR beta chain appeared a single time. These data are taken from a study of shared clonotypes between healthy human individuals. Germline loops: CDR1 SEHNR, CDR2 FQNEAQ (reference sequence). V lost 0 bases, J lost 3 bases, and 3 bases lay in between. CDR3 length: 13 residues. The assay was immunoSEQ multiplex PCR, and TCRdb's table has in-frame clones only and misses some. The sample lists about 460,000 clones; roughly four fifths were seen once. The receptor was isolated from a woman aged 40 to 50 in good health. Some clones in this sample may be carry-over from other donors' samples. The chain recombines TRBV7-9 with TRBJ1-5; D gene unclear. Input material: PBMCs. CDR3 amino acids: CASSLAPNQPQHF. CDR3 DNA sequence: TGTGCCAGCAGCTTAGCGCCCAATCAGCCCCAGCATTTT.